Listed here are 4 T cell receptor beta chains from one sample, sequenced in a study of T-cell reconstitution after alpha-beta-depleted transplantation in children. Preparing the TCRbeta library involved the use of unique molecular identifiers. TCRdb recomputed calls from the PCR reads with MiXCR, one row per CDR3 protein. The table has about 300,000 distinct CDR3 sequences, over 9% seen once. The sample in question was PBMCs, obtained before TCRalphabeta/CD19-depleted stem cell transplant. All receptors come from a boy under two years old with acute myeloid leukemia, due to receive a stem cell transplant.

This clonotype has at least ten counts. The CDR3 region is CASSSYPNRGTDTQYF. The CDR3, as DNA: TGTGCCAGCAGTTCCTATCCGAACAGGGGAACAGATACGCAGTATTTT. J is TRBJ2-3 and V is TRBV28; 7 bases align to TRBD1. CDR1 is MDHEN, CDR2 SYDVKM, per germline. This CDR3 is 16 amino acids long. The V and J ends lost 4 bases and 3 bases, in that order; junction bases with no gene match: 10.

This clonotype was seen repeatedly, ten times or more. This chain connects TRBV28 to TRBJ1-2; TRBD1 aligns across 7 bases. Trimming took 6 bases from V and 7 from J; bases not matched to a gene: 5. The CDR3 contains 12 residues. The V gene's germline CDR1 is MDHEN and CDR2 SYDVKM. In DNA form, the CDR3 reads TGTGCCAGCAGATCCAGGGGGGCTGGCTACACCTTC. It specifies CASRSRGAGYTF.

This clonotype was seen at least ten times. The chain recombines TRBV11-2 with TRBJ2-7; 8 nucleotides align to TRBD1. Per the germline V gene, CDR1 is SGHAT and CDR2 is FQNNGV. V shed 5 bases and J 3 bases; nucleotides not matched to a gene: 6. This CDR3 contains 14 residues. CDR3 sequence (DNA): TGTGCCAGCAGCATTCACAGGGGGTACTACGAGCAGTACTTC. This sequence encodes CASSIHRGYYEQYF.

This chain connects TRBV13 to TRBJ2-1; D gene ambiguous. This CDR3 contains 16 residues. With 5 bases removed from V and 0 bases from J, the gap between germline ends came to 14 bases. The germline V gene encodes CDR1 PRHDT and CDR2 FYEKMQ (reference sequence). As DNA, the CDR3 is TGTGCCAGCAGCCCAGTACACGTTAGCTCCTACAATGAGCAGTTCTTC. Encoded protein: CASSPVHVSSYNEQFF.